This entry lists 31 T cell receptor beta chains sequenced from one sample in a study of control samples from healthy donors and cancer patients. The repertoire was sequenced with immunoSEQ multiplex PCR; TCRdb's copy has only in-frame clones and lacks some. The sample holds about 39,000 clones; less than 85% are singletons and the top ten take over 45%. Sequences were obtained from blood. These TCRs come from a man in his 60s in good health.

V gene TRBV5-6 combines with J gene TRBJ1-2; tentative D call: TRBD1 (5 bases). Per the germline V gene, CDR1 is SGHDT and CDR2 is YYEEEE. Trimming removed 4 bases from V and 4 bases from J, with 20 bases in between. The CDR3 has 16 amino acids. In DNA form, the CDR3 reads TGTGCCAGCAGCGGGTGGGGCGGGACGGACCTCTATGGCTACACCTTC. Translated, it gives CASSGWGGTDLYGYTF.

This chain connects TRBV10-3 to TRBJ2-2; 14 bases map to TRBD2. Germline V CDR1 and CDR2: ENHRY, SYGVKD. This CDR3 has 16 amino acids. V was pared by 5 bases and J by 4 bases, with 3 bases of the junction left unmatched. The CDR3 DNA reads TGTGCCATCAGTTCGGGACTAGCGGGAGTCACCGGGGAGCTGTTTTTT. Translation: CAISSGLAGVTGELFF.

This chain joins TRBV10-2 and TRBJ2-1, with no clear D. The CDR3 totals 14 residues. The germline V gene encodes CDR1 WSHSY and CDR2 SAAADI. V was cut by 7 bases and J by 8 bases, with 18 bases left in between. This CDR3 reads CASTGRRSQDEQFF. CDR3 DNA: TGCGCCAGCACCGGCCGGCGGTCTCAGGATGAGCAGTTCTTC.

This clone came up once. The J gene is TRBJ1-5, the V gene TRBV28; D perhaps matches TRBD1 (5 bases). V was clipped by 3 bases and J by 4 bases, with 13 bases between them. There are 15 residues in the CDR3. From germline, CDR1 is MDHEN and CDR2 SYDVKM. CDR3 in amino acids: CASSLGQALNQPQHF. DNA of the CDR3: TGTGCCAGCAGTTTGGGGCAGGCACTTAATCAGCCCCAGCATTTT.

This chain joins TRBV3-1 (or the pseudogene TRBV3-2) and TRBJ2-1, with D unclear. V was shortened by 2 bases and J by 10 bases, with 9 bases between the two germline ends. The CDR3 runs to 12 residues. Per germline, CDR1 LGHDT and CDR2 YNNKEL (reference sequence). The CDR3 is CASSQFIGEQFF. The CDR3 DNA reads TGTGCCAGCAGCCAATTTATCGGGGAGCAGTTCTTC.

The chain is built from TRBV7-6 and TRBJ2-2, with 7 bases aligning to TRBD2. Per the germline V gene, CDR1 is SGHVS and CDR2 is FNYEAQ. This CDR3 region has 17 residues. Trimming took 1 base from V and 4 from J; bases not matched to a gene: 9. The CDR3 bases are TGTGCCAGCAGCTTAGAGCTAGGACTAGTGAGCACCGGGGAGCTGTTTTTT. As protein: CASSLELGLVSTGELFF.

The chain couples TRBV6-2 or TRBV6-3 to TRBJ2-4; 11 bases align to TRBD1. The germline V gene has CDR1 MNHEY and CDR2 SVGEGT. This CDR3 comprises 17 residues. The V gene end was trimmed by 4 bases and the J gene end by 2 bases; junction bases not matched to a gene: 7. This CDR3 reads CASSSPGTGGSKNIQYF. The CDR3 DNA follows: TGTGCCAGCAGTTCCCCCGGGACAGGGGGTTCCAAAAACATTCAGTACTTC.

This chain links TRBV10-3 with TRBJ2-7, with 12 bases lining up with TRBD1. This CDR3 contains 15 residues. Germline CDR1 is ENHRY and CDR2 is SYGVKD. After removal of 8 bases from V and 7 bases from J, the junction contained 12 bases not matched to a gene. The CDR3: CAIARGTGGAGEQYF. CDR3 coding DNA: TGTGCCATCGCCAGGGGGACAGGGGGCGCGGGGGAGCAGTACTTC.

The rearrangement links TRBV28 to TRBJ2-4; D perhaps matches TRBD1 (6 bases). The V gene lost 8 bases and the J gene lost 2 bases, with 10 bases spanning the gap. The germline V gene has CDR1 MDHEN and CDR2 SYDVKM. This CDR3 comprises 13 residues. The CDR3 here is CASVGQPKNIQYF. In DNA, the CDR3 is TGTGCCAGCGTAGGACAGCCCAAAAACATTCAGTACTTC. Full variable domain (remainder filled in from reference TRBV28 and TRBJ2-4): DVKVTQSSRYLVKRTGEKVFLECVQDMDHENMFWYRQDPGLGLRLIYFSYDVKMKEKGDIPEGYSVSREKKERFSLILESASTNQTSMYLCASVGQPKNIQYFGAGTRLSVL.

The chain uses TRBV4-3 and TRBJ2-3; 7 nucleotides align to TRBD2. V lost 2 bases, J lost 3 bases, and 8 bases stayed unmatched. The CDR3 runs 16 residues. Germline values: CDR1 LGHNA, CDR2 YSLEER. CDR3 residues: CASSQSVGRLTDTQYF. DNA for the CDR3: TGCGCCAGCAGCCAATCGGTCGGGAGGCTTACAGATACGCAGTATTTT.

This clone was seen a single time. The gene calls are TRBV12-3 or TRBV12-4 and TRBJ2-1; possible D gene TRBD1, 6 bases. The CDR3 has 13 amino acids. V was cut by 0 bases and J by 10 bases, with 10 bases left in between. In nucleotides, the CDR3 is TGTGCCAGCAGTTTAGCTGGGGGCCAGGAGCAGTTCTTC. Protein sequence: CASSLAGGQEQFF.

This chain uses TRBV28 with TRBJ1-2; weak D call: TRBD1 (5 bases). The V end was cut by 10 bases, the J end by 2 bases, with 14 bases between. The CDR3 has 13 amino acids. Germline V CDR1 and CDR2: MDHEN, SYDVKM. CDR3 nucleotide sequence: TGTGCCACCGCGGGGGGACCGAACTATGGCTACACCTTC. It encodes CATAGGPNYGYTF.

The chain carries TRBV6-6 and TRBJ1-2; D might be TRBD1 (5 bases). V was clipped by 5 bases and J by 6 bases, with 13 bases between them. The CDR3 is 13 residues long. Germline assignment: CDR1 MNHNY and CDR2 SVGAGI (reference sequence). This CDR3 is CASSHGQGDGYTF. The CDR3 nucleotides read TGTGCCAGCAGTCACGGGCAGGGTGATGGCTACACCTTC.

For the CDR3, the DNA is TGTGCCAGCAGTGATGGAGATTCTACTGCCAATCAGCCCCAGCATTTT. Translated, it gives CASSDGDSTANQPQHF. The chain uses TRBV2 and TRBJ1-5; D is ambiguous. CDR3 length: 16 amino acids. Germline lookup yields CDR1 SNHLY and CDR2 FYNNEI. Trimming shortened V by 3 bases and J by 3 bases, and 15 bases separated the two germline ends. The complete variable domain, with remaining parts taken from reference TRBV2 and TRBJ1-5, reads EPEVTQTPSHQVTQMGQEVILRCVPISNHLYFYWYRQILGQKVEFLVSFYNNEISEKSEIFDDQFSVERPDGSNFTLKIRSTKLEDSAMYFCASSDGDSTANQPQHFGDGTRLSIL.

The chain has TRBV6-5 and TRBJ2-1; 8 positions match TRBD1. V shed 8 bases, J shed 4 bases, and the junction held 7 bases outside the gene matches. CDR3 length equals 14 residues. Germline CDR1 is MNHEY and CDR2 is SVGAGI. The DNA of the CDR3 is TGTGCCAGCTTCGGGACAGGAAATTACAATGAGCAGTTCTTC. Protein sequence: CASFGTGNYNEQFF.

CDR3 loop: CASSRDRGLQGQFF. The CDR3 nucleotides are TGTGCCAGCAGCCGGGACAGAGGTCTACAGGGGCAGTTCTTC. V and J are TRBV6-5 and TRBJ2-1, with TRBD1 matching over 7 bases. The CDR3 consists of 14 residues. After removal of 6 bases from V and 12 bases from J, the junction contained 14 bases not matched to a gene. Germline CDR1 and CDR2: MNHEY and SVGAGI.

The chain carries TRBV6-2 or TRBV6-3 and TRBJ1-2, with a weak D call TRBD1 (5 bases). Trimming removed 6 bases at V and 4 bases at J, with 12 bases between. The CDR3 runs to 13 residues. Germline-derived CDR1 and CDR2 are MNHEY and SVGEGT. This CDR3 is CASSRTGTYGYTF. CDR3 nucleotides: TGTGCCAGCAGCCGTACAGGTACCTATGGCTACACCTTC.

The CDR3 here is CAWSEDRFNEKLFF. In nucleotides, the CDR3 is TGTGCCTGGAGCGAGGACAGGTTTAATGAAAAACTGTTTTTT. The chain uses TRBV30 and TRBJ1-4; 7 bases agree with TRBD1. This CDR3 comprises 14 residues. V gave up 3 bases and J gave up 4 bases; unmatched junction bases: 5. Germline V lookup: CDR1 GTSNPN, CDR2 SVGIG (reference sequence).

This sequence joins TRBV15 and TRBJ1-6, with 9 bases matching TRBD1. The CDR3 has 16 amino acids. With 5 bases clipped from V and 0 bases from J, the junction kept 2 bases outside the gene matches. Per the germline V gene, CDR1 is LNHNV and CDR2 is YYDKDF (reference sequence). The CDR3 coding sequence is TGTGCCACCAGCCCGACAGGGGGCTCCTATAATTCACCCCTCCACTTT. Protein: CATSPTGGSYNSPLHF.

The V call is TRBV5-1, the J call TRBJ2-2, with D unresolved. Germline CDR1 is SGHRS and CDR2 is YFSETQ. V gave up 4 bases and J gave up 3 bases, with 10 bases separating them. The CDR3 consists of 14 residues. The CDR3, as DNA: TGCGCCAGCAGCGACGGCGGCTACACCGGGGAGCTGTTTTTT. This translates into CASSDGGYTGELFF.

The rearrangement links TRBV7-6 to TRBJ1-4; D may be TRBD1 (5 bases). The CDR3 contains 14 residues. Per germline, CDR1 SGHVS and CDR2 FNYEAQ. Trimming took 5 bases from V and 12 from J, leaving 19 bases between them. The CDR3 nucleotides read TGTGCCAGCAGCCCCGAGCCAGCCTGGGGGGAACTGTTTTTT. Protein product: CASSPEPAWGELFF.

V gene TRBV18 combines with J gene TRBJ1-1, with D possibly being TRBD1 (6 bases). Germline CDR1 reads KGHSH; CDR2 reads LQKENI. This CDR3 has 13 amino acids. The ends were cut back, 5 bases at V and 1 base at J, with 8 bases in the middle. In DNA, the CDR3 is TGTGCCAGCTCAAGGACAGAGAACACTGAAGCTTTCTTT. Protein sequence: CASSRTENTEAFF.

This rearrangement joins TRBV15 to TRBJ2-7; D is undetermined. This CDR3 is built from 14 residues. Trimming removed 1 base at V and 3 bases at J, with 10 bases between. Germline V lookup: CDR1 LNHNV, CDR2 YYDKDF (reference sequence). Written as DNA, the CDR3 is TGTGCCACCAGCAGAGGGGCGGCTAACTACGAGCAGTACTTC. Protein sequence: CATSRGAANYEQYF. The full variable domain, rest sourced from reference TRBV15 and TRBJ2-7, is DAMVIQNPRYQVTQFGKPVTLSCSQTLNHNVMYWYQQKSSQAPKLLFHYYDKDFNNEADTPDNFQSRRPNTSFCFLDIRSPGLGDTAMYLCATSRGAANYEQYFGPGTRLTVT.

The chain employs TRBV28 and TRBJ1-5; the D is unclear. This CDR3 comprises 14 residues. Trimming left V 4 bases short and J 2 bases short, with 9 bases between. CDR1 is MDHEN, CDR2 SYDVKM, per germline. The CDR3 nucleotides read TGTGCCAGCAGTTCCGGACGGGGCAATCAGCCCCAGCATTTT. Translation: CASSSGRGNQPQHF. The variable domain in full, completed from reference TRBV28 and TRBJ1-5, reads DVKVTQSSRYLVKRTGEKVFLECVQDMDHENMFWYRQDPGLGLRLIYFSYDVKMKEKGDIPEGYSVSREKKERFSLILESASTNQTSMYLCASSSGRGNQPQHFGDGTRLSIL.

This clone was recorded once. This chain links TRBV14 with TRBJ1-2, with unresolved D. This CDR3 region has 14 residues. Germline CDR1 reads SGHDN; CDR2 reads FVKESK. Between the trimmed V and J ends, which lost 0 bases and 3 bases, there was a span of 8 bases. The CDR3 spells CASSQDAAYYGYTF. CDR3 sequence (DNA): TGTGCCAGCAGCCAAGACGCAGCTTACTATGGCTACACCTTC.

This chain uses TRBV6-5 with TRBJ1-1, with D uncertain. Trimming stripped 2 bases from V and 1 base from J, with 11 bases between. The germline gives CDR1 MNHEY, CDR2 SVGAGI. The CDR3 loop spans 15 amino acids. The CDR3 reads CASSYLPPGNTEAFF. DNA for the CDR3: TGTGCCAGCAGTTACCTCCCACCGGGGAACACTGAAGCTTTCTTT.

V usage is TRBV28 and J usage is TRBJ2-7, with 8 nucleotides matching TRBD2. Germline V lookup: CDR1 MDHEN, CDR2 SYDVKM. With 7 bases clipped from V and 6 bases from J, the junction kept 17 bases outside the gene matches. There are 16 residues in the CDR3. CDR3 DNA: TGTGCCAGCACCCCGGGAGGGGCTTTTTACTCGCGCGAGCAGTACTTC. Translation: CASTPGGAFYSREQYF.

The sample holds one count of this clone. This same CDR3 is encoded by further DNA sequences in the sample. The DNA for the CDR3 is TGTGCCAGCAGCTTAACGGGATATGGCTACACCTTC. This encodes CASSLTGYGYTF. The chain recombines TRBV7-9 with TRBJ1-2; D is ambiguous. Trimming shortened V by 2 bases and J by 5 bases, and 6 bases separated the two germline ends. The CDR3 totals 12 residues. Germline V lookup: CDR1 SEHNR, CDR2 FQNEAQ (reference sequence).

This clone was found a few times. The chain employs TRBV7-2 and TRBJ2-1; TRBD1 agrees at 9 bases. This CDR3 is built from 17 residues. Trimming removed 1 base from V and 9 bases from J; junction bases left unmatched: 13. Germline V lookup: CDR1 SGHTA, CDR2 FQGNSA. CDR3 amino acids: CASSLGTGDRVVGEQFF. In DNA form, the CDR3 reads TGTGCCAGCAGCTTAGGAACCGGGGACAGGGTTGTCGGTGAGCAGTTCTTC.

The chain recombines TRBV9 with TRBJ2-1; 8 nucleotides align to TRBD1. The junction had 4 bases not matched to a gene; V was cut back by 0 bases and J by 5 bases. The germline CDR1 and CDR2 sequences are SGDLS and YYNGEE. CDR3 size: 15 residues. The CDR3 region is CASSVDGTGNNEQFF. The CDR3 bases are TGTGCCAGCAGCGTAGATGGGACAGGCAACAATGAGCAGTTCTTC.

V gene TRBV5-4 combines with J gene TRBJ2-4, with 8 positions matching TRBD1. Germline lookup yields CDR1 SGHNT and CDR2 YYREEE (reference sequence). The junction had 12 bases not matched to a gene; V was cut back by 0 bases and J by 4 bases. The CDR3 spans 18 residues. CDR3 amino acids: CASSLVGGTGWGKNIQYF. The CDR3 DNA follows: TGTGCCAGCAGCTTGGTCGGAGGGACAGGCTGGGGGAAAAACATTCAGTACTTC. The whole variable domain, filled in from reference TRBV5-4 and TRBJ2-4, reads ETGVTQSPTHLIKTRGQQVTLRCSSQSGHNTVSWYQQALGQGPQFIFQYYREEENGRGNFPPRFSGLQFPNYSSELNVNALELDDSALYLCASSLVGGTGWGKNIQYFGAGTRLSVL.